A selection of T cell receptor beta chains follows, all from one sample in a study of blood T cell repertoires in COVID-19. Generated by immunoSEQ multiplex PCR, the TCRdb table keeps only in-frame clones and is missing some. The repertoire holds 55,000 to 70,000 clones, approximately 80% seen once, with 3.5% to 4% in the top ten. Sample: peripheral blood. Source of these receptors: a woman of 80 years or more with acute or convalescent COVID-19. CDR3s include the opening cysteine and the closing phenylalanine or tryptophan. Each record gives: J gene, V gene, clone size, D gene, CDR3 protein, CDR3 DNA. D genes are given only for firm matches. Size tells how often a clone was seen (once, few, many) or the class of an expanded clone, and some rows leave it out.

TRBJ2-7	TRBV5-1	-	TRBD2	CASSRGRASYEQYF	TGCGCCAGCAGCCGCGGGAGGGCCTCCTACGAGCAGTACTTC
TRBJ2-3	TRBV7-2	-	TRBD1	CASSEGQGATYTQYF	TGTGCCAGCAGCGAAGGACAGGGGGCGACGTATACGCAGTATTTT
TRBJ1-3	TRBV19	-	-	CATQRAGNTIYF	TGTGCCACCCAGAGGGCTGGAAACACCATATATTTT
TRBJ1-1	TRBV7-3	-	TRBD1	CASSMTGGDTEAFF	TGTGCCAGCAGCATGACAGGGGGGGACACTGAAGCTTTCTTT
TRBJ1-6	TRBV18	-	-	CASSLDRDSPLHF	TGTGCCAGCTCATTAGATCGGGATTCACCCCTCCACTTT
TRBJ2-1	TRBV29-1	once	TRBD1	CSVGQNEQFF	TGCAGCGTGGGACAGAATGAGCAGTTCTTC
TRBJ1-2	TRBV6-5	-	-	CASRRITVNGYTF	TGTGCCAGCCGCCGTATAACAGTTAATGGCTACACCTTC
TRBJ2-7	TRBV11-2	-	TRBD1	CASSSSGQVGVGEQYF	TGTGCCAGCAGCTCGTCCGGACAGGTCGGGGTAGGGGAGCAGTACTTC
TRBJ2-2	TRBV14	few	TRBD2	CAPTRGGLDTGELFF	TGTGCCCCCACCCGGGGGGGGCTTGACACCGGGGAGCTGTTTTTT
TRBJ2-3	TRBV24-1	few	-	CATIDSSTSTDTQYF	TGTGCCACCATCGATAGTTCGACTAGCACAGATACGCAGTATTTT
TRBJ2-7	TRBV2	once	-	CASSVNTPAYEQYF	TGTGCCAGCAGTGTAAACACGCCAGCCTACGAGCAGTACTTC
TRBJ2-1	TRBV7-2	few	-	CASSFGGSNEQFF	TGTGCCAGCAGCTTCGGGGGATCAAATGAGCAGTTCTTC
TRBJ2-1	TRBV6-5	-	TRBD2	CASSRAGPFGNEQFF	TGTGCCAGCAGCCGAGCGGGACCCTTTGGGAATGAGCAGTTCTTC
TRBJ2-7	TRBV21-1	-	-	CASSKLAGGEQYF	TGTGCCAGCAGCAAGCTAGCGGGAGGCGAGCAGTACTTC
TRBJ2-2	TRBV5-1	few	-	CASSLQANTGELFF	TGCGCCAGCAGCCTCCAGGCGAACACCGGGGAGCTGTTTTTT
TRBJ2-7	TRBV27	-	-	CASSLRRGQLAPYEQYF	TGTGCCAGCAGTTTACGGAGGGGCCAACTAGCCCCCTACGAGCAGTACTTC
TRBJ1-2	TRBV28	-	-	CASSPPSGLYGYTF	TGTGCCAGCAGTCCCCCCTCAGGCCTATATGGCTACACCTTC
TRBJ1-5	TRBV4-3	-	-	CASSQEGGDQPQHF	TGCGCCAGCAGCCAAGAAGGGGGAGATCAGCCCCAGCATTTT
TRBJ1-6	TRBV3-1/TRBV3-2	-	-	CASSFRQESSPLHF	TGTGCCAGCAGCTTTCGACAAGAAAGTTCACCCCTCCACTTT
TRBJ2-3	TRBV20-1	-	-	CSARLTDTQYF	TGCAGTGCTAGATTAACAGATACGCAGTATTTT
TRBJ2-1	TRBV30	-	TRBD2	CAWSGFSRTSGYNEQFF	TGTGCCTGGAGTGGGTTTTCTAGGACTAGCGGCTACAATGAGCAGTTCTTC
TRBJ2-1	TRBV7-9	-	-	CASSLSGPNNEQFF	TGTGCCAGCAGCTTAAGTGGGCCCAACAATGAGCAGTTCTTC
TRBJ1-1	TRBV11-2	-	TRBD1	CASSLAYRGFGVDTEAFF	TGTGCCAGCAGCTTAGCCTACAGGGGCTTTGGGGTTGACACTGAAGCTTTCTTT
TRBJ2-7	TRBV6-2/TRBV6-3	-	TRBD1	CASSPPGQGYEQYF	TGTGCCAGCAGCCCCCCCGGACAGGGCTACGAGCAGTACTTC
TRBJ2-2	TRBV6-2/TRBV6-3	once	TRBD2	CASSYSGLAGGHGELFF	TGTGCCAGCAGTTACTCAGGCCTAGCGGGGGGTCACGGGGAGCTGTTTTTT
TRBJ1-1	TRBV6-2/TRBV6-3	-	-	CASSYGAGEAFF	TGTGCCAGCAGTTACGGGGCAGGAGAAGCTTTCTTT
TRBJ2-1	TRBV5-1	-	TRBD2	CASRLAGARHNEQFF	TGCGCCAGCAGATTAGCGGGAGCCAGACACAATGAGCAGTTCTTC
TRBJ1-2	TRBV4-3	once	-	CASSQERLIMRDGYTF	TGCGCCAGCAGCCAAGAGCGGTTAATTATGAGGGATGGCTACACCTTC
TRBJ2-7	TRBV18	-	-	CASSPRSGLVHEQYF	TGTGCCAGCTCACCGAGAAGCGGGCTGGTCCACGAGCAGTACTTC
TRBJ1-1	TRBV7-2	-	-	CASSLFPQGKGTEAFF	TGTGCCAGCAGCTTATTCCCCCAGGGGAAGGGGACTGAAGCTTTCTTT
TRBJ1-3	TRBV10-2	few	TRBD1	CASSPTGGAGNTIYF	TGCGCCAGCAGCCCGACAGGGGGCGCCGGGAACACCATATATTTT
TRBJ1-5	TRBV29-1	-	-	CSVELYRDRNQPQHF	TGCAGCGTTGAACTTTACAGGGACCGGAATCAGCCCCAGCATTTT
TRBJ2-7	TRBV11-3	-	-	CASSLGGGAGPEHEQYF	TGTGCCAGCAGCTTAGGTGGGGGGGCTGGACCTGAACACGAGCAGTACTTC
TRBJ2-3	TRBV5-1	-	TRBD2	CASSPPTSGSRNTDTQYF	TGCGCCAGCAGCCCGCCGACTAGCGGGAGTCGGAACACAGATACGCAGTATTTT
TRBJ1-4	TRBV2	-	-	CASTNTLATNEKLFF	TGTGCCAGCACCAACACCCTTGCAACTAATGAAAAACTGTTTTTT
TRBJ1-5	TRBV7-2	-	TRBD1	CASSTPTGLNNQPQHF	TGTGCCAGCAGCACTCCGACAGGGCTAAACAATCAGCCCCAGCATTTT
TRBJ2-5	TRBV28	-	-	CASFEGGETQYF	TGTGCCAGCTTTGAGGGGGGGGAGACCCAGTACTTC
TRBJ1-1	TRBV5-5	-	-	CASSLSGVENEAFF	TGTGCCAGCAGCTTGTCAGGGGTTGAGAATGAAGCTTTCTTT
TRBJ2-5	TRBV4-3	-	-	CASSHNPGGTQYF	TGCGCCAGCAGCCACAACCCCGGCGGGACCCAGTACTTC
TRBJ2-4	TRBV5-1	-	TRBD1	CASSLVTEGQGYVAKNIQYF	TGCGCCAGCAGCTTGGTCACCGAGGGACAGGGGTACGTGGCCAAAAACATTCAGTACTTC
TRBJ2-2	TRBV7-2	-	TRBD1	CASSLDRRYTGELFF	TGTGCCAGCAGCCTGGACAGGAGATACACCGGGGAGCTGTTTTTT
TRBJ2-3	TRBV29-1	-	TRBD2	CSVEERDYTDTQYF	TGCAGCGTTGAAGAAAGGGACTACACAGATACGCAGTATTTT
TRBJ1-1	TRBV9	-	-	CASSPRRGNTEAFF	TGTGCCAGCAGCCCCCGGCGGGGTAACACTGAAGCTTTCTTT
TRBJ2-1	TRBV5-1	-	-	CASSVGGPSSEQFF	TGCGCCAGCAGCGTCGGAGGGCCATCATCTGAGCAGTTCTTC
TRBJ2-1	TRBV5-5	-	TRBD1	CASKLGTENEQFF	TGTGCCAGCAAGCTGGGGACAGAAAATGAGCAGTTCTTC
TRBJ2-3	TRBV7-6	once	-	CASSLGSSSTDTQYF	TGTGCCAGCAGCTTAGGGTCCAGTAGCACAGATACGCAGTATTTT
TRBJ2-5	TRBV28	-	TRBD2	CASSSGLDQETQYF	TGTGCCAGCAGTTCAGGACTAGACCAAGAGACCCAGTACTTC
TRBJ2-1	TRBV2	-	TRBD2	CASSEAAGGAGFF	TGTGCCAGCAGTGAAGCAGCGGGGGGCGCGGGGTTCTTC
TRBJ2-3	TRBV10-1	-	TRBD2	CASSTLAGLSTDTQYF	TGCGCCAGCAGTACCCTAGCGGGACTGAGCACAGATACGCAGTATTTT
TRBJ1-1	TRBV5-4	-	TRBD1	CASSRQTGDNTEAFF	TGTGCCAGCAGCCGACAGACAGGGGACAACACTGAAGCTTTCTTT
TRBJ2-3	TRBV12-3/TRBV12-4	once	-	CASSLRLALYF	TGTGCCAGCAGTTTGCGTCTAGCTCTATATTTT
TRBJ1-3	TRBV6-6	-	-	CASESSSGNTIYF	TGTGCCAGCGAGTCGAGCTCTGGAAACACCATATATTTT
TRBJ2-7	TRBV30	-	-	CGAGRPFLEQYF	TGTGGGGCAGGGCGGCCATTCTTGGAGCAGTACTTC
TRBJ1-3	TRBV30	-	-	CAWSVLVRPFSGNTIYF	TGTGCCTGGAGTGTACTAGTCAGGCCCTTCTCTGGAAACACCATATATTTT